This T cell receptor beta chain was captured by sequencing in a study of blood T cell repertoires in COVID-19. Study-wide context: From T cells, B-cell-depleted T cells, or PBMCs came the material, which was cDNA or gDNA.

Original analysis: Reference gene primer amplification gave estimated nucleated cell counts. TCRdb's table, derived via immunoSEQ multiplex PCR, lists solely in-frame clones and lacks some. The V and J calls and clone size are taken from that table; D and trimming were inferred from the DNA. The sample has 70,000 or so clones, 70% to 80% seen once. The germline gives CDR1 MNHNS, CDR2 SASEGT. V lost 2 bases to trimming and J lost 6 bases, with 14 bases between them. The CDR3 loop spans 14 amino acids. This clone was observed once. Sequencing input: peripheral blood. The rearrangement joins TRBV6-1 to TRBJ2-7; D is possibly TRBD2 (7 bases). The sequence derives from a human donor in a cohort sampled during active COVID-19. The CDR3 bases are TGTGCCAGCAGTGAAACGGGACGGGGGGCCGAGCAGTACTTC. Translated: CASSETGRGAEQYF.